These 19 T cell receptor beta chains share one sample of origin, sequenced in a study of blood T cell repertoires in COVID-19. Produced via immunoSEQ multiplex PCR; TCRdb's table is partial and in-frame only. The sample lists approximately 300,000 clones, 90% to 95% occurring once. Sequences were obtained from PBMCs or T cells enriched from blood (not recorded which). Source of these receptors: a woman aged 25 to 39 who had been exposed to COVID-19.

The chain joins TRBV25-1 to TRBJ1-2; TRBD1 might be the D (5 bases). CDR3 size: 11 residues. CDR1 is MGHDK and CDR2 is SYGVNS in the germline V gene. Trimming pared 7 bases from V and 4 bases from J, leaving 7 bases between. The CDR3: CASMGGYGYTF. CDR3 DNA sequence: TGTGCCAGCATGGGGGGCTATGGCTACACCTTC.

The chain recombines TRBV5-6 with TRBJ1-1; D gene ambiguous. Trimming took 2 bases from V and 3 from J, leaving 5 bases between them. Germline CDR1 and CDR2: SGHDT and YYEEEE. The CDR3 loop spans 12 amino acids. CDR3 nucleotide sequence: TGTGCCAGCAGCTTAACATACACTGAAGCTTTCTTT. Encoded protein: CASSLTYTEAFF. The full variable domain, in which reference TRBV5-6 and TRBJ1-1 provide the parts outside the CDR3, is DAGVTQSPTHLIKTRGQQVTLRCSPKSGHDTVSWYQQALGQGPQFIFQYYEEEERQRGNFPDRFSGHQFPNYSSELNVNALLLGDSALYLCASSLTYTEAFFGQGTRLTVV.

CDR3 loop: CSVADRGGYTF. The CDR3 DNA is TGCAGCGTTGCCGACAGGGGCGGCTACACCTTC. This sequence joins TRBV29-1 and TRBJ1-2; 8 bases fit TRBD1. Per the germline V gene, CDR1 is SQVTM and CDR2 is ANQGSEA. The CDR3 runs to 11 residues. The V and J ends lost 4 bases and 8 bases, in that order; junction bases with no gene match: 3.

The chain employs TRBV10-3 and TRBJ1-1; D perhaps matches TRBD1 (5 bases). V lost 3 bases and J 6 bases, leaving 17 bases between the germline ends. The CDR3 length is 15 residues. CDR1 is ENHRY, CDR2 SYGVKD, per germline. The CDR3 sequence is CAISDSGGVWSEAFF. The DNA for the CDR3 is TGTGCCATCAGTGATAGCGGGGGAGTATGGTCTGAAGCTTTCTTT.

V is TRBV18 and J is TRBJ2-1; 8 nucleotides agree with TRBD1. The ends lost 0 bases at V and 0 bases at J; junction bases unmatched: 4. Germline loops: CDR1 KGHSH, CDR2 LQKENI. The CDR3 length is 17 residues. The CDR3 DNA follows: TGTGCCAGCTCACCACCGGTAGGGACAGGCTCCTACAATGAGCAGTTCTTC. It yields the protein CASSPPVGTGSYNEQFF.

The genes are TRBV5-1 and TRBJ1-1; 10 bases map to TRBD1. The germline CDR1 and CDR2 sequences are SGHRS and YFSETQ. The CDR3 has 14 amino acids. Trimming cost V 5 bases and J 5 bases; bases outside gene matches: 6. The CDR3 reads CASRLTGGITEAFF. CDR3 nucleotides: TGCGCCAGCAGATTGACAGGGGGCATTACTGAAGCTTTCTTT.

V and J are TRBV18 and TRBJ1-1; D ambiguous. The V end was cut by 2 bases, the J end by 1 base, with 11 bases between. CDR3 length equals 15 residues. In germline, CDR1 is KGHSH, CDR2 LQKENI. The CDR3 protein is CASSPGIQRNTEAFF. Here the CDR3 DNA reads TGTGCCAGCTCACCAGGCATACAGAGGAACACTGAAGCTTTCTTT.

This chain joins TRBV4-1 and TRBJ1-2, with 7 bases fitting TRBD1. The length of the CDR3 is 15 residues. Unmatched junction bases numbered 6, after V lost 5 bases and J lost 0 bases. CDR1 is MGHRA, CDR2 YSYEKL, per germline. The CDR3 spells CASSDKGQTNYGYTF. CDR3 nucleotide sequence: TGCGCCAGCAGCGATAAGGGACAGACTAACTATGGCTACACCTTC.

The chain carries TRBV5-1 and TRBJ2-6, with no clear D. Germline-derived CDR1 and CDR2 are SGHRS and YFSETQ. Trimming cost V 6 bases and J 0 bases, with 7 bases left between them. CDR3 length equals 14 residues. The CDR3 here is CASKMASGANVLTF. The DNA of the CDR3 is TGCGCCAGCAAGATGGCCTCTGGGGCCAACGTCCTGACTTTC. The complete variable domain, with remaining parts taken from reference TRBV5-1 and TRBJ2-6, reads KAGVTQTPRYLIKTRGQQVTLSCSPISGHRSVSWYQQTPGQGLQFLFEYFSETQRNKGNFPGRFSGRQFSNSRSEMNVSTLELGDSALYLCASKMASGANVLTFGAGSRLTVL.

The CDR3 nucleotides are TGTGCCAGCAGCGTAGGAGTGAACGATAAACTGTTTTTT. Its protein is CASSVGVNDKLFF. The V and J genes are TRBV9 and TRBJ1-4; D ambiguous. V was cut by 0 bases and J by 11 bases, with 11 bases left in between. Looked up from germline, CDR1 is SGDLS and CDR2 is YYNGEE. The CDR3 spans 13 residues.

This chain connects TRBV2 to TRBJ1-2; tentative D call: TRBD1 (5 bases). The CDR3 has 15 residues. The germline V gene has CDR1 SNHLY and CDR2 FYNNEI. The V end was cut by 1 base, the J end by 2 bases, with 11 bases between. CDR3 DNA sequence: TGTGCCAGCAGTGAAGGCCGGGGGACCAACTATGGCTACACCTTC. Translated, it gives CASSEGRGTNYGYTF.

The chain recombines TRBV6-5 with TRBJ1-5; 7 nucleotides match TRBD1. From germline, CDR1 is MNHEY and CDR2 SVGAGI. The CDR3 sequence is 13 residues long. V was pared by 10 bases and J by 6 bases, with 9 bases of the junction left unmatched. The CDR3 is CATTDRAIQPQHF. In nucleotides, the CDR3 is TGTGCCACAACCGACAGGGCGATTCAGCCCCAGCATTTT.

V and J are TRBV5-8 and TRBJ2-1; no clear D gene. The CDR3 covers 17 residues. Looked up from germline, CDR1 is SGHTS and CDR2 is YDEGEE. V shed 1 base and J shed 0 bases, with 14 bases lying between them. The CDR3 reads CASSLWATSSSYNEQFF. In DNA form, the CDR3 reads TGTGCCAGCAGCTTGTGGGCAACGTCCTCCTCCTACAATGAGCAGTTCTTC. Looking up the rest from reference TRBV5-8 and TRBJ2-1 gives the full variable domain: EAGVTQSPTHLIKTRGQQATLRCSPISGHTSVYWYQQALGLGLQFLLWYDEGEERNRGNFPPRFSGRQFPNYSSELNVNALELEDSALYLCASSLWATSSSYNEQFFGPGTRLTVL.

The rearrangement links TRBV19 to TRBJ2-5; 16 nucleotides align to TRBD2. Germline V gives CDR1 LNHDA, CDR2 SQIVND (reference sequence). The V segment lost 5 bases and the J segment 0 bases; nucleotides outside the gene matches: 3. The length of the CDR3 is 17 residues. The CDR3 sequence is CASSSGLAGGYQETQYF. The CDR3 DNA follows: TGTGCCAGTAGTTCGGGACTAGCGGGGGGGTACCAAGAGACCCAGTACTTC.

The V call is TRBV29-1, the J call TRBJ1-2; no definite D call. The CDR3 extends over 11 amino acids. V was trimmed by 7 bases and J by 3 bases, leaving 9 bases between them. From germline, CDR1 is SQVTM and CDR2 ANQGSEA. The CDR3 spells CSGGEDYGYTF. CDR3 coding DNA: TGCAGCGGAGGAGAGGACTATGGCTACACCTTC.

The gene calls are TRBV5-1 and TRBJ2-2, with 7 bases aligning to TRBD1. Germline CDR1 is SGHRS and CDR2 is YFSETQ. This CDR3 has 14 residues. J was trimmed by 7 bases and V by 0 bases; bases with no gene match: 3. The CDR3 protein is CASSLGQGVGELFF. The CDR3 DNA reads TGCGCCAGCAGCTTGGGACAGGGCGTCGGGGAGCTGTTTTTT.

This chain connects TRBV9 to TRBJ1-3, with D perhaps TRBD1 (6 bases). V was cut by 1 base and J by 0 bases, with 17 bases left in between. The germline gives CDR1 SGDLS, CDR2 YYNGEE. This CDR3 contains 18 residues. The CDR3 sequence: CASSVNPQGFRSGNTIYF. Written as DNA, the CDR3 is TGTGCCAGCAGCGTAAACCCACAGGGATTCCGCTCTGGAAACACCATATATTTT.

This chain connects TRBV5-1 to TRBJ1-2; D gene ambiguous. From germline, CDR1 is SGHRS and CDR2 YFSETQ. V was cut by 4 bases and J by 4 bases, with 14 bases left in between. The CDR3 runs to 14 residues. CDR3 in DNA: TGCGCCAGCAGCACGGACCCACGGGGCTATGGCTACACCTTC. This encodes CASSTDPRGYGYTF. The full variable domain, rest sourced from reference TRBV5-1 and TRBJ1-2, is KAGVTQTPRYLIKTRGQQVTLSCSPISGHRSVSWYQQTPGQGLQFLFEYFSETQRNKGNFPGRFSGRQFSNSRSEMNVSTLELGDSALYLCASSTDPRGYGYTFGSGTRLTVV.

The CDR3 reads CASSLDTGNEKLFF. The CDR3 DNA follows: TGTGCCAGCAGCTTGGATACAGGGAACGAAAAACTGTTTTTT. The chain combines TRBV7-6 with TRBJ1-4, with D maybe TRBD1 (6 bases). The germline CDR1 and CDR2 sequences are SGHVS and FNYEAQ. The ends were cut back, 3 bases at V and 8 bases at J, with 13 bases in the middle. There are 14 residues in the CDR3. Full variable domain (outside the CDR3, taken from reference TRBV7-6 and TRBJ1-4): GAGVSQSPRYKVTKRGQDVALRCDPISGHVSLYWYRQALGQGPEFLTYFNYEAQQDKSGLPNDRFSAERPEGSISTLTIQRTEQRDSAMYRCASSLDTGNEKLFFGSGTQLSVL.